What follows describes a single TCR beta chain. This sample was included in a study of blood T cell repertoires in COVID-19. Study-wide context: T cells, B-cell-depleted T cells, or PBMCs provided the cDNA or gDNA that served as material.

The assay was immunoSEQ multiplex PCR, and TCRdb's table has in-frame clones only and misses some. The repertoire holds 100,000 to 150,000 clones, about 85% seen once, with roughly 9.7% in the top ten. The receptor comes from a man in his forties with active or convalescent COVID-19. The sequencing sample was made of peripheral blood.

DNA for the CDR3: TGTGCCAGCAGTTATACCGGGACGGGACATAACTATGGCTACACCTTC. Translation: CASSYTGTGHNYGYTF. The V call is TRBV6-5, the J call TRBJ1-2, with a tentative D call TRBD1 (6 bases). CDR1 and CDR2 (germline): MNHEY, SVGAGI. V was pared by 3 bases and J by 1 base, with 15 bases between. CDR3 length equals 16 residues.